Below, 16 T cell receptor beta chains from the same sample are listed, as sequenced in a study of blood T cell repertoires in COVID-19. The data were produced by immunoSEQ multiplex PCR, yet TCRdb's version contains in-frame clones alone and is incomplete. The repertoire consists of roughly 110,000 clones, with about 90% occurring once and the leading ten covering roughly 4.9%. The sample taken for sequencing was peripheral blood. The receptor set was obtained from a man aged 40-50 years with active or convalescent COVID-19.

The rearrangement links TRBV6-6 to TRBJ1-1, with D unclear. The V and J ends lost 7 bases and 4 bases respectively, with 13 bases between them. The CDR3 contains 13 residues. CDR1 and CDR2 (germline): MNHNY, SVGAGI (reference sequence). CDR3 loop: CASTDLRGTEAFF. CDR3 nucleotides: TGTGCCAGCACAGACCTACGGGGCACTGAAGCTTTCTTT.

J is TRBJ2-5 and V is TRBV7-6; 7 nucleotides match TRBD1. The CDR3 runs to 16 residues. Losses at the gene ends were 1 base for V and 0 bases for J; bases not matched to a gene: 5. Germline CDR1 and CDR2: SGHVS and FNYEAQ. The DNA for the CDR3 is TGTGCCAGCAGCTTAGGCCCACAGGGGCACCAAGAGACCCAGTACTTC. This gives the protein CASSLGPQGHQETQYF. Full variable domain (rest looked up from reference TRBV7-6 and TRBJ2-5): GAGVSQSPRYKVTKRGQDVALRCDPISGHVSLYWYRQALGQGPEFLTYFNYEAQQDKSGLPNDRFSAERPEGSISTLTIQRTEQRDSAMYRCASSLGPQGHQETQYFGPGTRLLVL.

Only a few counts were recorded for this clone. This chain joins TRBV24-1 and TRBJ2-2, with 9 bases matching TRBD1. The CDR3 loop spans 16 amino acids. Germline V gene sequence: CDR1 KGHDR, CDR2 SFDVKD. The J segment lost 1 base and the V segment lost 4 bases, leaving 3 bases of the junction unmatched. The CDR3 DNA reads TGTGCCACCAGTGACCTGGACAGGGGGAACACCGGGGAGCTGTTTTTT. It is translated as CATSDLDRGNTGELFF.

The chain is built from TRBV24-1 and TRBJ2-3; 10 nucleotides agree with TRBD2. The CDR3 runs 15 residues. V was clipped by 6 bases and J by 2 bases; unmatched bases: 4. Germline CDR1 and CDR2: KGHDR and SFDVKD. CDR3 sequence (DNA): TGTGCCACCAGTCTAGCGGGAGCCAACACAGATACGCAGTATTTT. It encodes CATSLAGANTDTQYF.

The chain carries TRBV5-6 and TRBJ1-6; D perhaps matches TRBD1 (5 bases). The CDR3 totals 15 residues. With 6 bases removed from V and 7 bases from J, the gap between germline ends came to 17 bases. Germline V gene sequence: CDR1 SGHDT, CDR2 YYEEEE. CDR3 in DNA: TGTGCCAGCAACCTGGGGGGGGTGTGGAATTCACCCCTCCACTTT. It codes for CASNLGGVWNSPLHF.

J is TRBJ1-1 and V is TRBV12-3 or TRBV12-4; D is possibly TRBD1 (6 bases). With 3 bases removed from V and 3 bases from J, the gap between germline ends came to 8 bases. CDR3 length: 13 residues. CDR3 in amino acids: CASSFSGDTEAFF. CDR3 DNA: TGTGCCAGCAGTTTCTCAGGGGACACTGAAGCTTTCTTT.

The rearrangement links TRBV5-1 to TRBJ1-1; the match to TRBD1 covers 10 bases. J lost 3 bases, V lost 6 bases, and 8 bases had no gene match. In germline, CDR1 is SGHRS, CDR2 YFSETQ. This CDR3 spans 15 amino acids. In nucleotides, the CDR3 is TGCGCCAGCACCCCGGGGACAGGGGAGCACACTGAAGCTTTCTTT. Residues: CASTPGTGEHTEAFF. Full variable domain (remainder filled in from reference TRBV5-1 and TRBJ1-1): KAGVTQTPRYLIKTRGQQVTLSCSPISGHRSVSWYQQTPGQGLQFLFEYFSETQRNKGNFPGRFSGRQFSNSRSEMNVSTLELGDSALYLCASTPGTGEHTEAFFGQGTRLTVV.

The J gene is TRBJ1-1, the V gene TRBV9, with TRBD1 as a possible D gene (5 bases). Germline CDR1 SGDLS, CDR2 YYNGEE. Trimming shortened V by 0 bases and J by 0 bases, and 12 bases separated the two germline ends. The CDR3 is 16 amino acids. The DNA of the CDR3 is TGTGCCAGCAGCGTAGCTCCTGCAGGGCTGAACACTGAAGCTTTCTTT. Translation: CASSVAPAGLNTEAFF.

V usage is TRBV30 and J usage is TRBJ2-4; TRBD1 matches 12 bases. Germline values: CDR1 GTSNPN, CDR2 SVGIG (reference sequence). The CDR3 runs to 14 residues. The J segment lost 15 bases and the V segment lost 1 base, leaving 10 bases of the junction unmatched. The CDR3 region is CAWSEGQGAKAGYF. The DNA for the CDR3 is TGTGCCTGGAGTGAGGGACAGGGGGCGAAGGCGGGGTACTTC.

The genes are TRBV10-3 and TRBJ1-3; 7 bases are shared with TRBD1. The germline gives CDR1 ENHRY, CDR2 SYGVKD. The CDR3 extends over 15 amino acids. J was trimmed by 0 bases and V by 6 bases; bases with no gene match: 5. CDR3 protein: CAIRAGTDSGNTIYF. For the CDR3, the DNA is TGTGCCATCAGGGCTGGGACAGACTCTGGAAACACCATATATTTT.

The chain is built from TRBV5-1 and TRBJ2-7; 10 bases map to TRBD2. J lost 4 bases, V lost 1 base, and 5 bases had no gene match. Germline-derived CDR1 and CDR2 are SGHRS and YFSETQ. The CDR3 is 15 residues long. The DNA for the CDR3 is TGCGCCAGCAGCTTGTGGTCTAGCGGGAGTTACGAGCAGTACTTC. Amino acid sequence: CASSLWSSGSYEQYF.

This clone was picked up one time. The rearrangement links TRBV4-1 to TRBJ1-2; 7 nucleotides match TRBD1. CDR1 and CDR2 from the germline V gene are MGHRA and YSYEKL. The CDR3 sequence is 14 residues long. The junction had 8 bases not matched to a gene; V was cut back by 5 bases and J by 5 bases. CDR3 residues: CASSVGTEDYGYTF. CDR3 bases: TGCGCCAGCAGCGTTGGGACAGAAGATTATGGCTACACCTTC.

V is TRBV19 and J is TRBJ2-7; maybe TRBD2 (6 bases). The V end was cut by 6 bases, the J end by 2 bases, with 14 bases between. Germline V gives CDR1 LNHDA, CDR2 SQIVND (reference sequence). The CDR3 extends over 14 amino acids. CDR3 in amino acids: CASSLSGGPYEQYF. CDR3 DNA sequence: TGTGCCAGTAGCCTATCCGGGGGTCCCTACGAGCAGTACTTC. The full variable domain, completed using reference TRBV19 and TRBJ2-7, is DGGITQSPKYLFRKEGQNVTLSCEQNLNHDAMYWYRQDPGQGLRLIYYSQIVNDFQKGDIAEGYSVSREKKESFPLTVTSAQKNPTAFYLCASSLSGGPYEQYFGPGTRLTVT.

The count of this clone is one. CDR3 in amino acids: CASSQETEYEQYF. The CDR3 nucleotides read TGTGCCAGCAGCCAAGAGACGGAGTACGAGCAGTACTTC. V gene TRBV3-1 (or the pseudogene TRBV3-2) combines with J gene TRBJ2-7; D is unclear. Germline lookup yields CDR1 LGHDT and CDR2 YNNKEL (reference sequence). This CDR3 contains 13 residues. V was pared by 0 bases and J by 4 bases, with 7 bases between.

The rearrangement joins TRBV9 to TRBJ2-3, with TRBD2 identical over 10 bases. J gave up 4 bases and V 0 bases, and 2 bases lay outside the gene matches. The germline CDR1 and CDR2 sequences are SGDLS and YYNGEE. The length of the CDR3 is 15 residues. DNA for the CDR3: TGTGCCAGCAGCGTAGGGCTAGCGGGAGCAGATACGCAGTATTTT. Translated: CASSVGLAGADTQYF. Together with reference TRBV9 and TRBJ2-3, the CDR3 gives the full variable domain: DSGVTQTPKHLITATGQRVTLRCSPRSGDLSVYWYQQSLDQGLQFLIQYYNGEERAKGNILERFSAQQFPDLHSELNLSSLELGDSALYFCASSVGLAGADTQYFGPGTRLTVL.

The chain uses TRBV6-5 and TRBJ2-3, with D hard to call. Germline CDR1 is MNHEY and CDR2 is SVGAGI. The CDR3 extends over 15 amino acids. Trimming cost V 5 bases and J 0 bases, with 12 bases left between them. This chain's CDR3 is CASSPGGGSTDTQYF. DNA of the CDR3: TGTGCCAGCAGTCCCGGCGGCGGTAGCACAGATACGCAGTATTTT.